What follows are 18 T cell receptor beta chains derived from one specimen sequenced in a study of Ad26.COV2.S vaccination and SARS-CoV-2 variants. Clones were read by immunoSEQ multiplex PCR, and TCRdb kept only the in-frame ones, dropping some. The sample contains about 350,000 clones, approximately 81% of which appear only once. Treatment in this sample: 15 to 20 received Ad26.COV2.S at low or high dose, single or two shots; 5 received placebo; per-sample allocation not given. At day 63 after the first vaccine or placebo injection, samples were drawn. Here the sequenced sample was peripheral blood, taken in a trial of Ad26.COV2.S vaccine versus placebo. The receptors were gathered from a person aged 18-60 years who received the Ad26.COV2.S COVID-19 vaccine or a placebo.

The V and J genes are TRBV18 and TRBJ1-1; D not certain. This CDR3 comprises 16 residues. V was cut by 5 bases and J by 4 bases, with 20 bases left in between. Per germline, CDR1 KGHSH and CDR2 LQKENI. The CDR3 protein is CASSFLILRESTEAFF. In nucleotides, the CDR3 is TGTGCCAGCTCATTTCTAATTCTGAGGGAGAGCACTGAAGCTTTCTTT.

The V call is TRBV9, the J call TRBJ2-7; 12 nucleotides match TRBD1. The length of the CDR3 is 15 residues. Germline CDR1 SGDLS, CDR2 YYNGEE. The V gene end was trimmed by 3 bases and the J gene end by 6 bases; junction bases not matched to a gene: 7. The CDR3 sequence is CASSAPGQGAVEQYF. The CDR3 DNA sequence: TGTGCCAGCAGCGCCCCGGGACAGGGGGCCGTCGAGCAGTACTTC.

The rearrangement uses TRBV27 and TRBJ2-2; TRBD1 is a possible D gene (6 bases). Trimming took off 7 bases at V and 7 bases at J, with 22 bases between the two ends. The CDR3 sequence is 16 residues long. Germline lookup yields CDR1 MNHEY and CDR2 SMNVEV (reference sequence). CDR3 in amino acids: CASTLPTGQGIGELFF. Written as DNA, the CDR3 is TGTGCCAGCACCCTCCCCACCGGGCAGGGGATCGGGGAGCTGTTTTTT.

The chain joins TRBV27 to TRBJ2-7; 7 nucleotides agree with TRBD2. The CDR3 has 15 amino acids. V dropped 6 bases and J dropped 4; count of bases not matched to a gene: 12. Germline-derived CDR1 and CDR2 are MNHEY and SMNVEV (reference sequence). This chain's CDR3 is CASRPGGSASYEQYF. DNA of the CDR3: TGTGCCAGCAGACCGGGGGGTAGCGCCAGTTACGAGCAGTACTTC.

The chain is built from TRBV2 and TRBJ2-3; 9 nucleotides agree with TRBD1. CDR3 size: 15 residues. V shed 7 bases, J shed 4 bases, and the junction held 9 bases outside the gene matches. Germline V gives CDR1 SNHLY, CDR2 FYNNEI. DNA of the CDR3: TGTGCCAGCAACCAACAGGGGGCGCGGTCAGATACGCAGTATTTT. Its protein product is CASNQQGARSDTQYF.

V is TRBV10-3 and J is TRBJ2-3; maybe TRBD2 (5 bases). CDR1 is ENHRY and CDR2 is SYGVKD in the germline V gene. The ends were cut back, 3 bases at V and 2 bases at J, with 12 bases in the middle. The CDR3 loop spans 15 amino acids. The CDR3 sequence: CAISDNQRSTDTQYF. CDR3 sequence (DNA): TGTGCCATCAGTGACAATCAGCGGTCCACAGATACGCAGTATTTT.

This sequence joins TRBV20-1 and TRBJ2-1; perhaps D is TRBD1 or TRBD2 (5 bases each). Germline-derived CDR1 and CDR2 are DFQATT and SNEGSKA (reference sequence). With 3 bases removed from V and 0 bases from J, the gap between germline ends came to 12 bases. CDR3 length: 15 amino acids. As DNA, the CDR3 is TGCAGTGCTAGTACTCTTGGGGGCTCCTACAATGAGCAGTTCTTC. It encodes CSASTLGGSYNEQFF.

The chain has TRBV11-2 and TRBJ2-7; no reliable D call. Germline-derived CDR1 and CDR2 are SGHAT and FQNNGV. V was shortened by 2 bases and J by 0 bases, with 8 bases between the two germline ends. The CDR3 totals 14 residues. The CDR3 loop reads CASSLSGPSYEQYF. The CDR3 region has the DNA TGTGCCAGCAGCTTATCGGGCCCCTCCTACGAGCAGTACTTC.

This clone was observed a handful of times. V and J are TRBV6-2 or TRBV6-3 and TRBJ2-2; D is unclear. Germline values: CDR1 MNHEY, CDR2 SVGEGT. CDR3 length equals 14 residues. Trimming took 3 bases from V and 8 from J, leaving 13 bases between them. CDR3 in amino acids: CASSYPSQLGELFF. CDR3 nucleotides: TGTGCCAGCAGTTATCCTTCACAGTTGGGGGAGCTGTTTTTT.

This clone was counted once. This chain links TRBV27 with TRBJ1-5; 8 positions agree with TRBD1. The trim removed 4 bases at V and 9 bases at J, leaving 14 bases unmatched. The CDR3 contains 16 residues. The germline V gene has CDR1 MNHEY and CDR2 SMNVEV (reference sequence). DNA of the CDR3: TGTGCCAGCAGTTCAGGGGGCGGGGCCGGAGTTTGGCCCCAGCATTTT. It encodes CASSSGGGAGVWPQHF.

The V call is TRBV5-4, the J call TRBJ1-1; D remains unclear. The CDR3 has 14 residues. The V and J ends lost 0 bases and 5 bases respectively, with 11 bases between them. Germline V lookup: CDR1 SGHNT, CDR2 YYREEE (reference sequence). The chain's CDR3 is CASSLGSSWTEAFF. The DNA of the CDR3 is TGTGCCAGCAGCTTGGGTTCTTCTTGGACTGAAGCTTTCTTT.

V gene TRBV19 combines with J gene TRBJ2-3; 11 bases fit TRBD2. The trim removed 2 bases at V and 4 bases at J, leaving 11 bases unmatched. CDR3 length: 18 residues. Germline loops: CDR1 LNHDA, CDR2 SQIVND (reference sequence). The CDR3 nucleotides read TGTGCCAGTAGTATAACCTTAAGACTAGCGGGGTACCCAGATACGCAGTATTTT. Translating gives CASSITLRLAGYPDTQYF.

The chain couples TRBV30 to TRBJ2-7, with unresolved D. Germline CDR1 and CDR2: GTSNPN and SVGIG (reference sequence). The CDR3 covers 13 residues. V lost 6 bases, J lost 1 base, and 13 bases lay in between. The CDR3 coding sequence is TGTGCCTGTAGTTTTGGGTTATCCTACGAGCAGTACTTC. Translating gives CACSFGLSYEQYF.

The genes are TRBV11-3 and TRBJ2-1; 8 bases line up with TRBD2. V shed 3 bases, J shed 3 bases, and the junction held 4 bases outside the gene matches. Germline CDR1 is SGHNT and CDR2 is YENEEA. The length of the CDR3 is 15 residues. The CDR3 loop is CASSLSSGIYNEQFF. DNA for the CDR3: TGTGCCAGCAGCTTGAGTAGCGGGATCTACAATGAGCAGTTCTTC.

V gene TRBV6-5 combines with J gene TRBJ1-1; D gene ambiguous. CDR1 and CDR2 (germline): MNHEY, SVGAGI. V dropped 6 bases and J dropped 4 bases, with 12 bases sitting between them. The CDR3 runs 13 residues. The DNA of the CDR3 is TGTGCCAGCAGGAAAGAGGGCTTCACTGAAGCTTTCTTT. Protein sequence: CASRKEGFTEAFF.

This chain connects TRBV6-5 to TRBJ2-5; D gene unclear. Trimming stripped 6 bases from V and 0 bases from J, with 5 bases between. Germline CDR1 is MNHEY and CDR2 is SVGAGI. The CDR3 runs to 12 residues. The CDR3 spells CASSRDQETQYF. CDR3 DNA: TGTGCCAGCAGCCGGGACCAAGAGACCCAGTACTTC.

The table lists this clone with a count of one. With a much larger clone just one base away, this may be a read error. The chain employs TRBV28 and TRBJ2-2; D not resolved. The CDR3 runs to 12 residues. The V end lost 4 bases, the J end lost 0 bases, and 0 bases lay between the germline ends. Looked up from germline, CDR1 is MDHEN and CDR2 is SYDVKM. DNA for the CDR3: TGTGCCAGCAGTTCGAACACCGGGGAGCTGTTTTTT. Its protein is CASSSNTGELFF.

This chain links TRBV7-2 with TRBJ1-5; the match to TRBD1 covers 9 bases. The germline V gene has CDR1 SGHTA and CDR2 FQGNSA. The V and J ends lost 1 base and 5 bases, in that order; junction bases with no gene match: 6. The CDR3 runs to 16 residues. The CDR3 DNA follows: TGTGCCAGCAGCTTAGGAACAGGGGGCAGGTATCAGCCCCAGCATTTT. The encoded protein is CASSLGTGGRYQPQHF.